The subject of this entry is one T cell receptor beta chain. These data are taken from a study of CD8 T cells in Susac syndrome. A quantity of 0.5 to 1 ug RNA underwent reverse transcription using random hexamers. TCR beta CDR3 was amplified by immunoSEQ multiplex PCR. This amplification extended across 54 Vbeta and 13 Jbeta segments. TCRdb independently ran MiXCR on the immunoSEQ multiplex PCR reads; one entry per CDR3 protein. There are over 300,000 distinct CDR3 sequences in the sample; roughly nine tenths occur only once, and roughly 0.064% lies in the top ten. CDR1 LNHNV and CDR2 YYDKDF come from the germline V gene (reference sequence). The CDR3 runs to 16 residues. V was clipped by 0 bases and J by 3 bases, with 11 bases between them. FACS was used to enrich TEMRA cells, whereas the CD8+ and CD4+ T cells were obtained by negative isolation.

The clonotype comes from a human donor with multiple sclerosis. Sequencing input: CD4+ T cells from PBMCs. The chain has TRBV15 and TRBJ1-4; D not resolved. The CDR3 nucleotides are TGTGCCACCAGCAGAGATCCCGGCAGCTCTAATGAAAAACTGTTTTTT. This gives the protein CATSRDPGSSNEKLFF.